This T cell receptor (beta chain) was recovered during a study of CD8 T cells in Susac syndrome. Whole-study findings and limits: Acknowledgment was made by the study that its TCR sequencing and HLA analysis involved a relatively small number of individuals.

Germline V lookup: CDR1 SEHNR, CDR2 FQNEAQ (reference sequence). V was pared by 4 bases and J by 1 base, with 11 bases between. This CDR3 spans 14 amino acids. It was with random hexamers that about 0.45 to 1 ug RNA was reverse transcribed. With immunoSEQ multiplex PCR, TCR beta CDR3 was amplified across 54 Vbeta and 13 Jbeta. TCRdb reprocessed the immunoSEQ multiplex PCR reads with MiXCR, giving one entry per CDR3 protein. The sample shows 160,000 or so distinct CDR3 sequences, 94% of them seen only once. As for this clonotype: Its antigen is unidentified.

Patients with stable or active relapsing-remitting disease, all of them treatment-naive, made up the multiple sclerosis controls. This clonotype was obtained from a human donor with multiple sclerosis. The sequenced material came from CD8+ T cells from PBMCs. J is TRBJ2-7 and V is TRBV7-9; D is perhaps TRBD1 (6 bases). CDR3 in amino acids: CASSSGTPSYEQYF. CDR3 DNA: TGTGCCAGCAGCTCCGGGACACCTTCCTACGAGCAGTACTTC.